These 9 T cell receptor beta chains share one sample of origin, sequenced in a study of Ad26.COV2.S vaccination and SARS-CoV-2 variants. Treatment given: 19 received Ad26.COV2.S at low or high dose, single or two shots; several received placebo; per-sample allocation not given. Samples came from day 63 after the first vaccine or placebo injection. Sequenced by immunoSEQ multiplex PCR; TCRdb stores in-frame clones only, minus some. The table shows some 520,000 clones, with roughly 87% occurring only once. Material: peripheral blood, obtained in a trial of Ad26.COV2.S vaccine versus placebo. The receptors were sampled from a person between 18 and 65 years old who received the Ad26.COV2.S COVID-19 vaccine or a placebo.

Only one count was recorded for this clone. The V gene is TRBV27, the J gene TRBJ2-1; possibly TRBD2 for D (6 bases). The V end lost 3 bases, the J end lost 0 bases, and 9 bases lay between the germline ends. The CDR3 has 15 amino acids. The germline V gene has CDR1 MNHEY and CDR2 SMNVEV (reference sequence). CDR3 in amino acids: CASSFLASSYNEQFF. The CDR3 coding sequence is TGTGCCAGCAGTTTTCTAGCGAGCTCCTACAATGAGCAGTTCTTC.

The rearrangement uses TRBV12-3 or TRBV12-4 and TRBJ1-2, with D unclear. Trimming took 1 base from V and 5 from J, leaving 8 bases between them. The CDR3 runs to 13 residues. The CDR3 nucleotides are TGTGCCAGCAGTTTAGGGCAGGTATATGGCTACACCTTC. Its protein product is CASSLGQVYGYTF.

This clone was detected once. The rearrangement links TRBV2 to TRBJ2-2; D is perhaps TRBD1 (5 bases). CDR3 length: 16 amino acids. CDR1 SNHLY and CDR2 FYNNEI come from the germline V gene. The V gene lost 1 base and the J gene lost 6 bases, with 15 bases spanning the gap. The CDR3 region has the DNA TGTGCCAGCAGTGAAGGGTCAGGGATTTTGTCCGGGGAGCTGTTTTTT. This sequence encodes CASSEGSGILSGELFF. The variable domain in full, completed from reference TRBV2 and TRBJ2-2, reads EPEVTQTPSHQVTQMGQEVILRCVPISNHLYFYWYRQILGQKVEFLVSFYNNEISEKSEIFDDQFSVERPDGSNFTLKIRSTKLEDSAMYFCASSEGSGILSGELFFGEGSRLTVL.

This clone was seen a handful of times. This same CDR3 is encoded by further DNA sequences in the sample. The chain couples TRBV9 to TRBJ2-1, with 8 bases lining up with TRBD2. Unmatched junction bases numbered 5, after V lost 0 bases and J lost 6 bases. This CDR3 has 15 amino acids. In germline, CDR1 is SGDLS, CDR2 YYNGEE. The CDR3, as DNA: TGTGCCAGCAGCGTAGGGTCCGGGGGGGCCAATGAGCAGTTCTTC. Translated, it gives CASSVGSGGANEQFF.

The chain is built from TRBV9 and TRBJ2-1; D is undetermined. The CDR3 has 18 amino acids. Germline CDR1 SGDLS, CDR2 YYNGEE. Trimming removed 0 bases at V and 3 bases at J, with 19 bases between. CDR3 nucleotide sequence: TGTGCCAGCAGCGTAGGGAGTTCGACCACTCGAATCTACAATGAGCAGTTCTTC. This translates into CASSVGSSTTRIYNEQFF.

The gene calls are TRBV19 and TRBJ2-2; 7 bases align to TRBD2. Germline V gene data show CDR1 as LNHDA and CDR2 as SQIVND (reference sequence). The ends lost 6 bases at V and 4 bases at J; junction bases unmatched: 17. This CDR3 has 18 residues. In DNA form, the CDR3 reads TGTGCCAGTAGGTTTAGCGGGCCTCACCGGGGACGCACCGGGGAGCTGTTTTTT. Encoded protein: CASRFSGPHRGRTGELFF.

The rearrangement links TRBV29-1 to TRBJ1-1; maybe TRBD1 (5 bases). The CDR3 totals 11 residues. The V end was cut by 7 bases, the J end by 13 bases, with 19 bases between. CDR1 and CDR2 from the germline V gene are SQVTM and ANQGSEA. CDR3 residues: CSGVGGTQVFF. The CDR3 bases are TGCAGCGGGGTAGGCGGGACCCAAGTTTTCTTT. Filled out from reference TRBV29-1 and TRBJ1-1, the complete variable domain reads SAVISQKPSRDICQRGTSLTIQCQVDSQVTMMFWYRQQPGQSLTLIATANQGSEATYESGFVIDKFPISRPNLTFSTLTVSNMSPEDSSIYLCSGVGGTQVFFGQGTRLTVV.

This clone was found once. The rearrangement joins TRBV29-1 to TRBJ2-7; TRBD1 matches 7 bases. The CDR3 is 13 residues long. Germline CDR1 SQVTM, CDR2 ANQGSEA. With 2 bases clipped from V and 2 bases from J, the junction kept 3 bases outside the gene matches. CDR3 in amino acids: CSVETGEPYEQYF. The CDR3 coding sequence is TGCAGCGTTGAAACAGGGGAGCCCTACGAGCAGTACTTC.

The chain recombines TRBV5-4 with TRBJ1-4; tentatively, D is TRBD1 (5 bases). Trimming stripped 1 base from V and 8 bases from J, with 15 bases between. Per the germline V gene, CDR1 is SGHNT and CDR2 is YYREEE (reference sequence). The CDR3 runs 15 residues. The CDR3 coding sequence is TGTGCCAGCAGCTTGTGGGGGTCGGGGGAAGAAAAACTGTTTTTT. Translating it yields CASSLWGSGEEKLFF.